These 21 T cell receptor beta chains were all obtained from the same sample, sequenced in a study of glioma-infiltrating T cells after dendritic cell vaccination. The assay was immunoSEQ multiplex PCR, and TCRdb's table has in-frame clones only and misses some. The sample comprises 75,000 to 95,000 clones, more than 80% of which are singletons, and over 2% rests with the top ten. Time point here: after dendritic cell vaccination, including at tumor progression/relapse. Source: blood, taken after dendritic cell vaccination. Receptor source: a human donor with glioblastoma.

J is TRBJ1-1 and V is TRBV16; D is ambiguous. The CDR3 is 14 residues long. V lost 3 bases to trimming and J lost 1 base, with 9 bases between them. Germline V gene data show CDR1 as KGHSY and CDR2 as FQNENV. This CDR3 is CASSHSEGNTEAFF. The CDR3 DNA reads TGTGCCAGCAGCCATTCCGAGGGGAACACTGAAGCTTTCTTT.

V gene TRBV10-2 combines with J gene TRBJ2-2; D gene uncertain. CDR1 is WSHSY, CDR2 SAAADI, per germline. Trimming took 7 bases from V and 3 from J, leaving 12 bases between them. The CDR3 covers 14 residues. The CDR3 nucleotides read TGCGCCAGCACGGGTAGCAAGGACACCGGGGAGCTGTTTTTT. This translates into CASTGSKDTGELFF.

The CDR3 loop reads CASSLTSPETQYF. The CDR3 DNA reads as TGTGCCAGCAGCTTGACTAGTCCGGAGACCCAGTACTTC. The chain uses TRBV7-9 and TRBJ2-5; a weak D match, TRBD2 (6 bases). Per the germline V gene, CDR1 is SEHNR and CDR2 is FQNEAQ (reference sequence). V lost 3 bases and J 5 bases, leaving 10 bases between the germline ends. The CDR3 spans 13 residues.

This clone was observed a single time. This chain links TRBV5-1 with TRBJ1-4; maybe TRBD1 (6 bases). The CDR3 extends over 16 amino acids. Germline CDR1 and CDR2: SGHRS and YFSETQ. The V end lost 4 bases, the J end lost 0 bases, and 13 bases lay between the germline ends. CDR3 protein: CASSPGGGATNEKLFF. The CDR3 nucleotides read TGCGCCAGCAGCCCCGGGGGGGGCGCAACTAATGAAAAACTGTTTTTT.

The V gene is TRBV7-3, the J gene TRBJ1-1; TRBD1 is a possible D gene (6 bases). The CDR3 consists of 15 residues. Trimming removed 4 bases at V and 5 bases at J, with 17 bases between. CDR1 and CDR2 (germline): SGHTA, FQGTGA. The CDR3 is CASSSQPQGGTEAFF. CDR3 in DNA: TGTGCCAGCAGCTCCCAACCACAGGGTGGAACTGAAGCTTTCTTT.

This clone was counted a few times. At one boundary the junction diverges from the germline segment, which might be a read error. The rearrangement joins TRBV5-1 to TRBJ1-2; 12 bases map to TRBD1. The germline CDR1 and CDR2 sequences are SGHRS and YFSETQ. The CDR3 is 17 amino acids. CDR3 residues: CASTLGQGANKDYGYTF. CDR3 coding DNA: TGCGCCAGCACCTTGGGACAGGGGGCGAATAAGGACTATGGCTACACCTTC.

This clone was counted a few times. The V call is TRBV6-5, the J call TRBJ2-5; a possible D gene is TRBD2 (5 bases). The CDR3 runs to 15 residues. Germline loops: CDR1 MNHEY, CDR2 SVGAGI. The V and J ends lost 2 bases and 2 bases respectively, with 12 bases between them. The CDR3, as DNA: TGTGCCAGCAGTTACGTAGAGGGTACGCAAGAGACCCAGTACTTC. Its translation: CASSYVEGTQETQYF.

The rearrangement uses TRBV10-3 and TRBJ2-3; D might be TRBD2 (6 bases). V dropped 3 bases and J dropped 2 bases, with 12 bases sitting between them. The germline V gene has CDR1 ENHRY and CDR2 SYGVKD. The CDR3 loop spans 15 amino acids. The CDR3 DNA reads as TGTGCCATCAGTGATCCTAGCGCCGCCACAGATACGCAGTATTTT. Translating it yields CAISDPSAATDTQYF.

V usage is TRBV4-1 and J usage is TRBJ1-2; D perhaps matches TRBD1 (5 bases). Trimming removed 4 bases at V and 4 bases at J, with 7 bases between. CDR3 length: 12 amino acids. CDR1 and CDR2 (germline): MGHRA, YSYEKL. CDR3 DNA: TGCGCCAGCAGCCCCCAGGGCTATGGCTACACCTTC. It is translated as CASSPQGYGYTF.

In nucleotides, the CDR3 is TGTGCCAGCAGCTTAGTGGGGGGGGGAATGAACACTGAAGCTTTCTTT. Protein sequence: CASSLVGGGMNTEAFF. The V gene is TRBV7-6, the J gene TRBJ1-1; D possibly corresponds to TRBD1 (5 bases). The CDR3 length is 16 residues. The V end lost 1 base, the J end lost 0 bases, and 12 bases lay between the germline ends. Germline lookup yields CDR1 SGHVS and CDR2 FNYEAQ.

This chain uses TRBV7-2 with TRBJ2-5; D is unclear. Trimming shortened V by 5 bases and J by 5 bases, and 6 bases separated the two germline ends. The germline gives CDR1 SGHTA, CDR2 FQGNSA. CDR3 size: 11 residues. The CDR3 region is CASSPQETQYF. In nucleotides, the CDR3 is TGTGCCAGCAGCCCCCAGGAGACCCAGTACTTC.

This clone has only one observation. In nucleotides, the CDR3 is TGTGCCAGCAGCTTGGCCGCAGGGACAGGGCATTCACCCCTCCACTTT. It codes for CASSLAAGTGHSPLHF. The J gene is TRBJ1-6, the V gene TRBV5-4; the match to TRBD1 covers 9 bases. Germline values: CDR1 SGHNT, CDR2 YYREEE (reference sequence). The V gene end was trimmed by 0 bases and the J gene end by 8 bases; junction bases not matched to a gene: 6. The CDR3 runs 16 residues.

This chain connects TRBV10-3 to TRBJ2-5; the match to TRBD1 covers 11 bases. CDR3 length: 13 amino acids. V trimming: 11 bases; J trimming: 5 bases; junction bases outside the gene matches: 7. Germline V CDR1 and CDR2: ENHRY, SYGVKD. CDR3 DNA: TGTGCCGCGCGGGGACAGGGGGAGGAGACCCAGTACTTC. Translation gives CAARGQGEETQYF.

The V and J genes are TRBV7-2 and TRBJ1-5, with D possibly matching TRBD1 (5 bases). CDR3 length: 18 residues. The V end was cut by 1 base, the J end by 2 bases, with 18 bases between. Per germline, CDR1 SGHTA and CDR2 FQGNSA. CDR3 loop: CASSLGSGEGYRNQPQHF. The CDR3 DNA follows: TGTGCCAGCAGCTTAGGCTCGGGGGAGGGATATCGCAATCAGCCCCAGCATTTT.

The chain uses TRBV27 and TRBJ1-6; D is perhaps TRBD1 (5 bases). This CDR3 contains 14 residues. The germline V gene encodes CDR1 MNHEY and CDR2 SMNVEV (reference sequence). V was cut by 3 bases and J by 7 bases, with 10 bases left in between. The CDR3 protein is CASSFRGDNSPLHF. The CDR3, as DNA: TGTGCCAGCAGTTTTCGGGGGGACAATTCACCCCTCCACTTT.

The chain combines TRBV2 with TRBJ2-3, with 7 bases aligning to TRBD1. The V and J ends lost 2 bases and 4 bases, in that order; junction bases with no gene match: 6. There are 15 residues in the CDR3. CDR1 is SNHLY, CDR2 FYNNEI, per germline. In DNA form, the CDR3 reads TGTGCCAGCAGTGAACTCCTACAGGGGTCAGATACGCAGTATTTT. Protein product: CASSELLQGSDTQYF.

The V call is TRBV5-4, the J call TRBJ1-1; D unresolved. In germline, CDR1 is SGHNT, CDR2 YYREEE (reference sequence). The CDR3 runs 13 residues. Trimming removed 1 base at V and 1 base at J, with 5 bases between. CDR3 protein: CASSLSRNTEAFF. CDR3 DNA: TGTGCCAGCAGCTTGTCCAGGAACACTGAAGCTTTCTTT. The variable domain in full, with the rest retrieved from reference TRBV5-4 and TRBJ1-1, is ETGVTQSPTHLIKTRGQQVTLRCSSQSGHNTVSWYQQALGQGPQFIFQYYREEENGRGNFPPRFSGLQFPNYSSELNVNALELDDSALYLCASSLSRNTEAFFGQGTRLTVV.

V and J are TRBV2 and TRBJ1-1, with D unresolved. Germline assignment: CDR1 SNHLY and CDR2 FYNNEI. CDR3 size: 11 residues. Trimming cost V 7 bases and J 2 bases, with 5 bases left between them. The CDR3 sequence: CASTGNTEAFF. The CDR3 region has the DNA TGTGCCAGCACGGGAAACACTGAAGCTTTCTTT.

This sequence joins TRBV5-1 and TRBJ2-2, with D perhaps TRBD2 (6 bases). V was shortened by 2 bases and J by 2 bases, with 13 bases between the two germline ends. Germline lookup yields CDR1 SGHRS and CDR2 YFSETQ. This CDR3 spans 16 amino acids. DNA of the CDR3: TGCGCCAGCAGCTTTAGGTTAGCGGCAAACACCGGGGAGCTGTTTTTT. Translating it yields CASSFRLAANTGELFF.

This chain uses TRBV6-1 with TRBJ1-4; D may be TRBD1 (5 bases). Trimming removed 10 bases at V and 2 bases at J, with 14 bases between. The V gene's germline CDR1 is MNHNS and CDR2 SASEGT. This CDR3 has 14 amino acids. In DNA, the CDR3 is TGTGCCACAGGGCCGGTCTGGACTAATGAAAAACTGTTTTTT. The encoded protein is CATGPVWTNEKLFF.

The chain's CDR3 is CASSPTGTSNEQFF. The DNA of the CDR3 is TGTGCCAGTAGCCCGACAGGGACGAGCAATGAGCAGTTCTTC. J is TRBJ2-1 and V is TRBV19; 7 positions agree with TRBD1. Per germline, CDR1 LNHDA and CDR2 SQIVND (reference sequence). After removal of 6 bases from V and 6 bases from J, the junction contained 8 bases not matched to a gene. The CDR3 runs 14 residues.